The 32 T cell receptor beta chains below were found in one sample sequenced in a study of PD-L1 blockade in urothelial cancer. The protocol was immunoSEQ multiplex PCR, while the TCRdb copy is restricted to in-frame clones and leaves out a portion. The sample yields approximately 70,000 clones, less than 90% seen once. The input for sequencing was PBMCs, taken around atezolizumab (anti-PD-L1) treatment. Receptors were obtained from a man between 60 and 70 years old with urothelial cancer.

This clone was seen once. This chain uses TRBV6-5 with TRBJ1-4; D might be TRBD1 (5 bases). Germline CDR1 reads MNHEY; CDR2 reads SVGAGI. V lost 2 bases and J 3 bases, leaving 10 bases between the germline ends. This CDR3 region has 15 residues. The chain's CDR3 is CASSYEGASNEKLFF. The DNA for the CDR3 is TGTGCCAGCAGTTACGAAGGGGCTTCTAATGAAAAACTGTTTTTT.

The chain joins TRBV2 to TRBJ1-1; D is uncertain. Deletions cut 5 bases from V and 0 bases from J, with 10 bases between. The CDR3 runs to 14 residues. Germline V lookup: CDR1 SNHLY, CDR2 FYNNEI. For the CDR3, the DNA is TGTGCCAGCAGTACGTTACAGATGAACACTGAAGCTTTCTTT. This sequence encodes CASSTLQMNTEAFF.

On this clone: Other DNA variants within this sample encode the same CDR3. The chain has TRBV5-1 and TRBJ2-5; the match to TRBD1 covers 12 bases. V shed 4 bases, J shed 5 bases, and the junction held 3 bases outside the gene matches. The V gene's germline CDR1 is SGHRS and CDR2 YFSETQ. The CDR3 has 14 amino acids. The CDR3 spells CASSPGTGGETQYF. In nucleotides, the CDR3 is TGCGCCAGCAGCCCCGGGACAGGGGGCGAGACCCAGTACTTC.

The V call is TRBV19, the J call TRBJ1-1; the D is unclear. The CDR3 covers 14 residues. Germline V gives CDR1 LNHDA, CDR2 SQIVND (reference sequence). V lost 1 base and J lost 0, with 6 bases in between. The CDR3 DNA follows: TGTGCCAGTAGTATAGGTCAATTGAACACTGAAGCTTTCTTT. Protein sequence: CASSIGQLNTEAFF.

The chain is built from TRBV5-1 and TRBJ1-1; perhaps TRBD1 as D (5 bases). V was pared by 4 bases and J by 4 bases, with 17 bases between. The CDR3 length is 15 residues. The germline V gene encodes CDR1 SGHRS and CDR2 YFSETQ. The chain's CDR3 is CASSGGYVGGTEAFF. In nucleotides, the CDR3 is TGCGCCAGCAGCGGGGGGTACGTGGGGGGCACTGAAGCTTTCTTT.

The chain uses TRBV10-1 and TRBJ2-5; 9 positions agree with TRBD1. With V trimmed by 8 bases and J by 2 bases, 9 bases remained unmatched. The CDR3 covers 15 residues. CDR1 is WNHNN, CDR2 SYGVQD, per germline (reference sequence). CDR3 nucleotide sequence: TGCGCCAGCTCAACAGGGGGACAGGGACAAGAGACCCAGTACTTC. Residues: CASSTGGQGQETQYF.

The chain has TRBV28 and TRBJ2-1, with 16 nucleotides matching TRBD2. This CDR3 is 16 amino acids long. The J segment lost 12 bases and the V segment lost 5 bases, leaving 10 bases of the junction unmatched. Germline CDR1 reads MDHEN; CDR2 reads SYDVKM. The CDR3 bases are TGTGCCAGCAGTGCCTCCGGGACTAGCGGGAGGGGAGGGCAGTTCTTC. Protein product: CASSASGTSGRGGQFF.

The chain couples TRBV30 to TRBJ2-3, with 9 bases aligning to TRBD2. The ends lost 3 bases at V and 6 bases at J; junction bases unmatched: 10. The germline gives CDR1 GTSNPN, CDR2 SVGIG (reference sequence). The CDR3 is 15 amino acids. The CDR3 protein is CAWSLGASGADTQYF. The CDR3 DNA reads TGTGCCTGGAGCCTCGGGGCTAGCGGGGCGGATACGCAGTATTTT.

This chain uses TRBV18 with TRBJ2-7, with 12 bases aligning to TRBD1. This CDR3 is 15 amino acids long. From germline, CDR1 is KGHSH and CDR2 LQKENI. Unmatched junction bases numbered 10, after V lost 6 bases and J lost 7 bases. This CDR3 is CASSGRDRGLGEQYF. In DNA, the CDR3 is TGTGCCAGCTCGGGAAGGGACAGGGGGCTTGGGGAGCAGTACTTC.

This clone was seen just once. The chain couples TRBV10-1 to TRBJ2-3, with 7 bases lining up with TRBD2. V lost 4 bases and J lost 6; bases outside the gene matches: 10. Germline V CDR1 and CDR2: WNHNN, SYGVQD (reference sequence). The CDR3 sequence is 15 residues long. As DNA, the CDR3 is TGCGCCAGCAGTGTGGATCGGGGGGTGATGGATACGCAGTATTTT. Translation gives CASSVDRGVMDTQYF.

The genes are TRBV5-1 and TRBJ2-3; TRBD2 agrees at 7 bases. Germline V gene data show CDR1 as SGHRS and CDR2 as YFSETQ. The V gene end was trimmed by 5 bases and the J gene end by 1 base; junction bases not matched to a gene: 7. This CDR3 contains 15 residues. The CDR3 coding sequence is TGCGCCAGCAGTATGGGGGGGTCTGGCACAGATACGCAGTATTTT. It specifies CASSMGGSGTDTQYF.

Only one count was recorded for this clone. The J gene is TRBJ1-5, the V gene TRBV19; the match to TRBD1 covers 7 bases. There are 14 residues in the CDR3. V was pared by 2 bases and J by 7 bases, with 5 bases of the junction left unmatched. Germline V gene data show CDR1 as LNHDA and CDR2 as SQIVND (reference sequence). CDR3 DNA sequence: TGTGCCAGTAGTATATCAGGGGGGCGGCAGCCCCAGCATTTT. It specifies CASSISGGRQPQHF.

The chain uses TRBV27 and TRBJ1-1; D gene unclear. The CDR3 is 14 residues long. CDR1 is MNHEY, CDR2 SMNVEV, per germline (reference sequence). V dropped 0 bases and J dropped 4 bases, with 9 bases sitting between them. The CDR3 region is CASSLSLVGTEAFF. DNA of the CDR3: TGTGCCAGCAGTTTATCCCTAGTGGGCACTGAAGCTTTCTTT.

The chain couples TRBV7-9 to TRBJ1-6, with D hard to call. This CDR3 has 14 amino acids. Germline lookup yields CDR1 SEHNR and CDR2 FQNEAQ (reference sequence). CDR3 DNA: TGTGCTTACCCTGGAGGAGGGTCAAATTCACCCCTCCACTTT. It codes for CAYPGGGSNSPLHF.

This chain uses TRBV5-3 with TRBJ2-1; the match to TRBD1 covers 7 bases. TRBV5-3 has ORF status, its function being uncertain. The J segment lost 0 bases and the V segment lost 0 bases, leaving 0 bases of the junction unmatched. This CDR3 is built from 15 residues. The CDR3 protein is CARSLAGGSYNEQFF. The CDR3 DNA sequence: TGTGCCAGAAGCTTGGCAGGGGGCTCCTACAATGAGCAGTTCTTC.

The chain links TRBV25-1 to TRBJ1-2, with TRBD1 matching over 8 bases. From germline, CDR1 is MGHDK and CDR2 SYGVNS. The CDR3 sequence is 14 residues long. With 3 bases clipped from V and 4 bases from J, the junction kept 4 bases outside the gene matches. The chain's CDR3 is CASSDDRGGYGYTF. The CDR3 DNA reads TGTGCCAGCAGTGACGACAGGGGAGGCTATGGCTACACCTTC.

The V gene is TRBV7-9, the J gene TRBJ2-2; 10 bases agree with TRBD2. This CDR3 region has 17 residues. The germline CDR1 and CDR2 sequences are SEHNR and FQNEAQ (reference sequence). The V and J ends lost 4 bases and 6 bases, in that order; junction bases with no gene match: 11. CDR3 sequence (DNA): TGTGCCAGCAGCTCATTAAAGCGGGAGGGCCTGTCCGGGGAGCTGTTTTTT. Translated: CASSSLKREGLSGELFF.

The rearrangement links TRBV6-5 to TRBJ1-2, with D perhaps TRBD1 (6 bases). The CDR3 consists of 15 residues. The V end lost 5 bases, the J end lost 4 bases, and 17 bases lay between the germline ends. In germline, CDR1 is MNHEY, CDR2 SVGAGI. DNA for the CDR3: TGTGCCAGCAGTGCCGGCTCGGGACAAACCTATGGCTACACCTTC. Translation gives CASSAGSGQTYGYTF.

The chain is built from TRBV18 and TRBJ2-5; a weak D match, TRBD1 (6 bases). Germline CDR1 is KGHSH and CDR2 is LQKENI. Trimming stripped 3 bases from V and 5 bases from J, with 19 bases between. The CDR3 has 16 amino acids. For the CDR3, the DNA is TGTGCCAGCTCACCGGGGGCAGGGGTTACTGGGGAGACCCAGTACTTC. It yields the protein CASSPGAGVTGETQYF.

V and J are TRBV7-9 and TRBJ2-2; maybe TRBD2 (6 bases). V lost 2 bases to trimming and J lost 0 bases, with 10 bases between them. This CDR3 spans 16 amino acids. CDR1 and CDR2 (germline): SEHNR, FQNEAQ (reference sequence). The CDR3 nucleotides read TGTGCCAGCAGCTTATTAGCGGACGCGAACACCGGGGAGCTGTTTTTT. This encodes CASSLLADANTGELFF. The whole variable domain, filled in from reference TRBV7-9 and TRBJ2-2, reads DTGVSQNPRHKITKRGQNVTFRCDPISEHNRLYWYRQTLGQGPEFLTYFQNEAQLEKSRLLSDRFSAERPKGSFSTLEIQRTEQGDSAMYLCASSLLADANTGELFFGEGSRLTVL.

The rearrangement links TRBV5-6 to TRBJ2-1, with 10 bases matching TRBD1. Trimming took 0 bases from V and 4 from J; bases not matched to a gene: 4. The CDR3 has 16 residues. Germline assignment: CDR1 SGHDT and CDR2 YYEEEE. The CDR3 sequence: CASSLETGGNYNEQFF. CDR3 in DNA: TGTGCCAGCAGCTTGGAGACAGGGGGCAATTACAATGAGCAGTTCTTC.

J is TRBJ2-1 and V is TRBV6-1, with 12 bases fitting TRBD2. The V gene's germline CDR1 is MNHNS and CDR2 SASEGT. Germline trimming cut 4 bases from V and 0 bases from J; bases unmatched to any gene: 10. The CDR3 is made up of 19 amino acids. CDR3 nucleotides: TGTGCCAGCAGTGGAGGGCTAGCGGGGGGGCAGTCCTCCTACAATGAGCAGTTCTTC. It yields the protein CASSGGLAGGQSSYNEQFF.

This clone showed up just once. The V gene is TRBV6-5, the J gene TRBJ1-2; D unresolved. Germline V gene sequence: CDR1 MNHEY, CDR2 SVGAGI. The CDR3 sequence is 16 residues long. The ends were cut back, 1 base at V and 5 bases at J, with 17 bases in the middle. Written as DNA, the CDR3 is TGTGCCAGCAGTTACTATACTGGAGGAGGCCTTTATGGCTACACCTTC. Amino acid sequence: CASSYYTGGGLYGYTF.

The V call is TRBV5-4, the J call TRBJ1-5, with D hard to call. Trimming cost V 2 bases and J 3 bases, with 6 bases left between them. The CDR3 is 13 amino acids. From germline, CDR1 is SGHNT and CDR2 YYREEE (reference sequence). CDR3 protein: CASSLQPNQPQHF. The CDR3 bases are TGTGCCAGCAGCTTACAGCCCAATCAGCCCCAGCATTTT.

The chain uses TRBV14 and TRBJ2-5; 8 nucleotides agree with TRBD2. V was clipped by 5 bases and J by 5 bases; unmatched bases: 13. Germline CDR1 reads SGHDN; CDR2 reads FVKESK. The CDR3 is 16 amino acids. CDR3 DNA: TGTGCCAGCAGCTTACGTAGCGGGGCCCGCCGGGAGACCCAGTACTTC. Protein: CASSLRSGARRETQYF.

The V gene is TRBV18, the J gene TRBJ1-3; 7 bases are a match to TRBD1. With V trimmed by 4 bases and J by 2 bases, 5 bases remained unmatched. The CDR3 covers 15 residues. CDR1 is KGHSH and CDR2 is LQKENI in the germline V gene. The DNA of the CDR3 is TGTGCCAGCTCACTTACAGGGGAAGCTGGAAACACCATATATTTT. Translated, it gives CASSLTGEAGNTIYF.

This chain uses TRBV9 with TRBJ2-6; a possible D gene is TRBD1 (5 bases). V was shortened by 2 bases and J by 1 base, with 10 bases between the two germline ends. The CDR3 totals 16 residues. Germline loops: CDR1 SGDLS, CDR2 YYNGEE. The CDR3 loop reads CASSVSGMSGANVLTF. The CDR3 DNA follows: TGTGCCAGCAGCGTCTCAGGGATGTCTGGGGCCAACGTCCTGACTTTC.

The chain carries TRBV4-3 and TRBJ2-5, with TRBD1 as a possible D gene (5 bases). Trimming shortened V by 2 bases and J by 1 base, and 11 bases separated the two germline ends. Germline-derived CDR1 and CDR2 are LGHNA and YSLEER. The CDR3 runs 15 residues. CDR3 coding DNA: TGCGCCAGCAGCCAAAGCTTTACAGGCCAAGAGACCCAGTACTTC. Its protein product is CASSQSFTGQETQYF.

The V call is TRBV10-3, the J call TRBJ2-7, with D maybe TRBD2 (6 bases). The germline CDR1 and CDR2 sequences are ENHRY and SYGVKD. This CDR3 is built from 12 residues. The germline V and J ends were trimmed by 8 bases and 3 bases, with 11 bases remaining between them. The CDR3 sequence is CAIQRVGYEQYF. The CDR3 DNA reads TGTGCCATCCAGCGGGTAGGCTACGAGCAGTACTTC.

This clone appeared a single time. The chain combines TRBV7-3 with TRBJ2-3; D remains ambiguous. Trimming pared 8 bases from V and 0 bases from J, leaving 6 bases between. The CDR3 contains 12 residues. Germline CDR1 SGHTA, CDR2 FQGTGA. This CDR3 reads CASSGSTDTQYF. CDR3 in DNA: TGTGCCAGCTCGGGTAGCACAGATACGCAGTATTTT.

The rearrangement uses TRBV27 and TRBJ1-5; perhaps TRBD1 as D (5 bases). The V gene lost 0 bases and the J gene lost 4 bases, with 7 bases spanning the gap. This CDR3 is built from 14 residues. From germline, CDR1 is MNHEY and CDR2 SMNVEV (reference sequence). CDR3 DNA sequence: TGTGCCAGCAGTTTATCGGCAGGGAATCAGCCCCAGCATTTT. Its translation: CASSLSAGNQPQHF.

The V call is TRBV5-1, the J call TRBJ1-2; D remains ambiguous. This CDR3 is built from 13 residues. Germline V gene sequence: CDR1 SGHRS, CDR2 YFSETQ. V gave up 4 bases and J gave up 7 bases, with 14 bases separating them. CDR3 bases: TGCGCCAGCAGCCCATATGGGAGTAGTGGCTACACCTTC. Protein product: CASSPYGSSGYTF. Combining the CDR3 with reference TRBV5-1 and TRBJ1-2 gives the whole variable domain KAGVTQTPRYLIKTRGQQVTLSCSPISGHRSVSWYQQTPGQGLQFLFEYFSETQRNKGNFPGRFSGRQFSNSRSEMNVSTLELGDSALYLCASSPYGSSGYTFGSGTRLTVV.